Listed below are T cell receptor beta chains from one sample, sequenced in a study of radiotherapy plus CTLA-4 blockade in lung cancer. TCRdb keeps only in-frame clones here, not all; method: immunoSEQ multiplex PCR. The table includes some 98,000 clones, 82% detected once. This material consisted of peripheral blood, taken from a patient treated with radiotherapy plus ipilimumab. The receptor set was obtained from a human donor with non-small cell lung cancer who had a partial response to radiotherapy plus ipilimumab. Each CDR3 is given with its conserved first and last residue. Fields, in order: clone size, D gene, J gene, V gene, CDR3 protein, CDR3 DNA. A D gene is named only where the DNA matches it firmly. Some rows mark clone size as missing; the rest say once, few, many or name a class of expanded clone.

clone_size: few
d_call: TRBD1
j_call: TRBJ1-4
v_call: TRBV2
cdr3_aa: CASSEPRTGKNEKLFF
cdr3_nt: TGTGCCAGCAGTGAACCCAGGACAGGCAAGAATGAAAAACTGTTTTTT

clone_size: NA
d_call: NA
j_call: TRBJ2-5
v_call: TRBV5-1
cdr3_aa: CASSLEAGNEETQYF
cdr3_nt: TGCGCCAGCAGCTTGGAAGCAGGGAATGAAGAGACCCAGTACTTC

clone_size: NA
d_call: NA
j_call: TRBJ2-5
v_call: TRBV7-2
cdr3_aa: CASSWRFGGQETQYF
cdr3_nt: TGTGCCAGCAGCTGGCGCTTCGGCGGCCAAGAGACCCAGTACTTC

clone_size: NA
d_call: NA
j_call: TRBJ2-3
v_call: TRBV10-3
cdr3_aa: CAIGVGQRATDTQYF
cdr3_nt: TGTGCCATCGGGGTGGGACAGCGGGCCACGGATACGCAGTATTTT

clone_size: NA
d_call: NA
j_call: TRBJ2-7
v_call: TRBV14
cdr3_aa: CASASGTPPRDF
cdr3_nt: TGTGCCAGTGCCTCCGGGACTCCGCCTCGGGACTTC

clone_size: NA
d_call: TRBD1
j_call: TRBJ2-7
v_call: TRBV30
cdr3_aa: CAWRRTGGALEQYF
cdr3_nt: TGTGCCTGGAGGCGTACAGGGGGCGCCTTAGAGCAGTACTTC

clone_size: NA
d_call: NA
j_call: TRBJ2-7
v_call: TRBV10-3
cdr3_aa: CAICREGAYEQYF
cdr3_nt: TGTGCCATCTGCCGTGAGGGAGCCTACGAGCAGTACTTC

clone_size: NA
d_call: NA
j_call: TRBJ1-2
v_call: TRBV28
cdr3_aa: CASRIAGGDYGYTF
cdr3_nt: TGTGCCAGCAGGATTGCTGGTGGAGACTATGGCTACACCTTC

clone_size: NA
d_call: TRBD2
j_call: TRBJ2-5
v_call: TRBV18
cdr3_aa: CASSPAGEQETQYF
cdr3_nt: TGTGCCAGCTCACCGGCGGGGGAACAAGAGACCCAGTACTTC

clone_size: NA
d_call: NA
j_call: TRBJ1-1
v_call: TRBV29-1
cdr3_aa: CSVRTAEAFF
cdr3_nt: TGCAGCGTAAGGACAGCTGAAGCTTTCTTT

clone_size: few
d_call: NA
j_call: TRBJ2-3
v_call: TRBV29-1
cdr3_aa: CSVVAGSTDTQYF
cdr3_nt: TGCAGCGTTGTTGCGGGAAGCACAGATACGCAGTATTTT

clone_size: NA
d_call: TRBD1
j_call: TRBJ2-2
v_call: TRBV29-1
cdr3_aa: CSALGGDTGELFF
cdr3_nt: TGCAGCGCATTAGGGGGCGACACCGGGGAGCTGTTTTTT

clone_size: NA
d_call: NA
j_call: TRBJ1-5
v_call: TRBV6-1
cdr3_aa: CASSGEKNQPQHF
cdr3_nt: TGTGCCAGCAGTGGGGAGAAGAACCAGCCCCAGCATTTT

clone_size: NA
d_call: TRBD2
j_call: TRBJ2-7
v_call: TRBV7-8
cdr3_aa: CASSLALAGGLYEQYF
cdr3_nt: TGTGCCAGCAGCTTAGCGCTAGCGGGAGGGTTGTACGAGCAGTACTTC

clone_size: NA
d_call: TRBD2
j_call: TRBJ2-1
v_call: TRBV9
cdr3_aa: CASSARELPYNEQFF
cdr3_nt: TGTGCCAGCAGCGCGCGGGAGCTCCCCTACAATGAGCAGTTCTTC

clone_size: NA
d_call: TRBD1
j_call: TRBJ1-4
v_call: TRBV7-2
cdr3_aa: CASSLQGQEKLFF
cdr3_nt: TGTGCCAGCAGCCTACAGGGGCAGGAAAAACTGTTTTTT

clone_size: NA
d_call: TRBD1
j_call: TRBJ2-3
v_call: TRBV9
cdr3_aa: CASSVGDRSLTDTQYF
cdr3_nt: TGTGCCAGCAGCGTAGGGGACAGAAGTCTCACAGATACGCAGTATTTT

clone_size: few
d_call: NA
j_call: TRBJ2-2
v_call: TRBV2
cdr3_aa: CASSAGTGELFF
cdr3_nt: TGTGCCAGCAGTGCGGGGACCGGGGAGCTGTTTTTT

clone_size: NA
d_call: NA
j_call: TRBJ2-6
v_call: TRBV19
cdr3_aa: CASSIDGGAGANVLTF
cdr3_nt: TGTGCCAGTAGTATAGATGGCGGGGCTGGGGCCAACGTCCTGACTTTC

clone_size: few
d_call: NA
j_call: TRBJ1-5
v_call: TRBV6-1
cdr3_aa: CASSEITGNQPQHF
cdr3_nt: TGTGCCAGCAGTGAAATTACGGGAAATCAGCCCCAGCATTTT

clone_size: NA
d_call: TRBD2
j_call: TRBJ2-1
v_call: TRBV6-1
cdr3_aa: CASISGGTGGSEQFF
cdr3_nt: TGTGCCAGCATCTCCGGGGGGACGGGAGGTTCTGAGCAGTTCTTC

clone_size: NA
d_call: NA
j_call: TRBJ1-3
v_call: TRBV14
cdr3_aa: CASSATGWQGTIYF
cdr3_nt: TGTGCCAGCAGCGCTACAGGGTGGCAAGGCACCATATATTTT

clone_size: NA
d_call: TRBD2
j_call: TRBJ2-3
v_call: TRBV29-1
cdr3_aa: CSVPSGSKDTQYF
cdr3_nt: TGCAGCGTTCCGAGCGGGAGCAAAGATACGCAGTATTTT

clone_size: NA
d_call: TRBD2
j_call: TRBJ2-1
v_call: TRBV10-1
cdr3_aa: CASSEGGSRDEQFF
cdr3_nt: TGCGCCAGCAGTGAAGGCGGGAGCCGCGATGAGCAGTTCTTC

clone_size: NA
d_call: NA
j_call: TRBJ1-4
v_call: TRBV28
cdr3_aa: CATRGPGQDNEKLFF
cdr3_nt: TGTGCCACTAGGGGTCCGGGACAAGATAATGAAAAACTGTTTTTT

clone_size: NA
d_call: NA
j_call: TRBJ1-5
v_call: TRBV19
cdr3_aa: CASSRGVGGQPQHF
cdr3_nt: TGTGCCAGTAGTAGGGGGGTTGGGGGTCAGCCCCAGCATTTT

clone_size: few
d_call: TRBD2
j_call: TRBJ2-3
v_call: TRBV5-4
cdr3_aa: CASSFGGRGTDTQYF
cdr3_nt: TGTGCCAGCAGCTTTGGTGGGAGGGGCACAGATACGCAGTATTTT

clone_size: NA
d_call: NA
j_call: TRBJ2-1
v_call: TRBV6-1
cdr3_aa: CASSEFGLRMEEFF
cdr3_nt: TGTGCCAGCAGTGAATTTGGACTGCGGATGGAGGAGTTCTTC

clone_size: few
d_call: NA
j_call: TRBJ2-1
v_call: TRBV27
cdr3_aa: CASSSYSGVNNEQFF
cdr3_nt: TGTGCCAGCAGTTCCTACTCGGGGGTTAACAATGAGCAGTTCTTC

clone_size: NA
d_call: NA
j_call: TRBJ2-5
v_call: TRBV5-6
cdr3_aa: CASSLGPGETQYF
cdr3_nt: TGTGCCAGCAGCTTGGGTCCCGGAGAGACCCAGTACTTC

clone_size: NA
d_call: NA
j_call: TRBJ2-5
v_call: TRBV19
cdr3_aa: CASSPWGHSNGEQYF
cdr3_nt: TGTGCCAGTAGTCCGTGGGGACACTCGAATGGGGAGCAGTACTTC

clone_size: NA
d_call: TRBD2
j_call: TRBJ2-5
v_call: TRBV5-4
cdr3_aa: CASSGRAGGGRETQYF
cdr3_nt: TGTGCCAGCAGCGGGAGGGCGGGAGGAGGAAGAGAGACCCAGTACTTC

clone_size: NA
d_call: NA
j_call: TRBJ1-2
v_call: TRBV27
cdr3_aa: CASSLIGTQPTF
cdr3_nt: TGTGCCAGCAGTTTAATTGGGACACAGCCCACCTTC

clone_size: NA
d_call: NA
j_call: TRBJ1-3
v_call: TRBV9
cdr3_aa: CASSVAVLSGNTIYF
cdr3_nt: TGTGCCAGCAGCGTAGCCGTACTCTCTGGAAACACCATATATTTT

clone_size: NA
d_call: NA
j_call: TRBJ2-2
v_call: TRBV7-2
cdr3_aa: CASSLATVTGELFF
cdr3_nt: TGTGCCAGCAGCTTAGCAACGGTCACCGGGGAGCTGTTTTTT

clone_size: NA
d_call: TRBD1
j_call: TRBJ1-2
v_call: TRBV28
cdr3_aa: CASTRPGGLANYGYTF
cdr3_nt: TGTGCCAGCACAAGGCCAGGGGGCTTAGCTAACTATGGCTACACCTTC

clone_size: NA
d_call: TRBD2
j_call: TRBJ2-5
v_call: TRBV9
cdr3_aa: CASSVGGLATQYF
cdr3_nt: TGTGCCAGCAGCGTAGGGGGACTAGCGACCCAGTACTTC

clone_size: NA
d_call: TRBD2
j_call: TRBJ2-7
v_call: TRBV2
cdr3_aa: CASLGTSGSVEQYF
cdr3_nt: TGTGCCAGCCTCGGGACTAGCGGGAGTGTCGAGCAGTACTTC

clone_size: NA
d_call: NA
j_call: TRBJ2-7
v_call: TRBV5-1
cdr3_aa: CASSLGAKGVEQYF
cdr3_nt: TGCGCCAGCAGCTTGGGCGCCAAGGGGGTCGAGCAGTACTTC

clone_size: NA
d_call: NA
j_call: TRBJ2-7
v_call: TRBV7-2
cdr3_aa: CASSSYIMRGVSYEQYF
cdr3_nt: TGTGCCAGCAGTTCTTACATAATGCGAGGTGTCTCCTACGAGCAGTACTTC

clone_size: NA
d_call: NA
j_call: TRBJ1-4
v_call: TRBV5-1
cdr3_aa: CASSLTGRATNEKLFF
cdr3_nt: TGCGCCAGCAGCTTGACGGGGAGGGCAACTAATGAAAAACTGTTTTTT

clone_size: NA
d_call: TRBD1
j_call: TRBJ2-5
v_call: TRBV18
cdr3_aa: CASSPRDRRQETQYF
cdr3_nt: TGTGCCAGCTCACCCCGGGACAGGCGACAAGAGACCCAGTACTTC

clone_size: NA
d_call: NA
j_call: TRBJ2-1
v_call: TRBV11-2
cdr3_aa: CASSSELPTGQRNEQFF
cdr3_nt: TGTGCCAGCAGCTCCGAACTCCCGACTGGCCAGCGAAATGAGCAGTTCTTC

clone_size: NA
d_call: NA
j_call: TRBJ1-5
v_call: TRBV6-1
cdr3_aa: CASSITGNQPQHF
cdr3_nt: TGTGCCAGCAGTATTACAGGGAATCAGCCCCAGCATTTT

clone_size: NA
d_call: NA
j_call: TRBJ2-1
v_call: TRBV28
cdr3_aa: CASTSDRLPYNEQFF
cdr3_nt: TGTGCCAGCACCTCGGACAGACTTCCTTACAATGAGCAGTTCTTC

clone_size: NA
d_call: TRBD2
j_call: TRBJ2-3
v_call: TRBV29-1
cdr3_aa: CSVDRRGDASTDTQYF
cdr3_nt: TGCAGCGTCGACCGGCGGGGGGACGCTAGCACAGATACGCAGTATTTT

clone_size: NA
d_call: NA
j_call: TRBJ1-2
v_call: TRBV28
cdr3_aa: CASSLMGLRYTF
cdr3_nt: TGTGCCAGCAGTTTGATGGGACTGCGCTACACCTTC

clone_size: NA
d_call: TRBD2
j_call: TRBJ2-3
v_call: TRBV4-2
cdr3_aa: CASSLAGRLAGITDTQYF
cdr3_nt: TGTGCCAGCAGCTTGGCCGGAAGGCTAGCGGGTATCACAGATACGCAGTATTTT